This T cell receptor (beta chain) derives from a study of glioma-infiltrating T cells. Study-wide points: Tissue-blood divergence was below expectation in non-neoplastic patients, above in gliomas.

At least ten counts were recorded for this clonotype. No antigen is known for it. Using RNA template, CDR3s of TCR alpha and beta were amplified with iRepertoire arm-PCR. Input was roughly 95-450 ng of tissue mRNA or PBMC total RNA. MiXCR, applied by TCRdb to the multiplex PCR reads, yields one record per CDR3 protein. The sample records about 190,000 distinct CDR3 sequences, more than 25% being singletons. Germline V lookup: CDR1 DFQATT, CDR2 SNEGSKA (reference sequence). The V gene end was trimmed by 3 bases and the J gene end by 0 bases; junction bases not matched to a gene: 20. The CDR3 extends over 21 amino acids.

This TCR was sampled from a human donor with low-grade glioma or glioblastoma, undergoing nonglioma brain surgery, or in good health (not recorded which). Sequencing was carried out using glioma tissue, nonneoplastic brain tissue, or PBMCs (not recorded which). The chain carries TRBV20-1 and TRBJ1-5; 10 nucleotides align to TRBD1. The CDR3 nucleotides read TGCAGTGCTAGTTTTTTAAAACCGGGACAGGGGATCGGTGGTAGCAATCAGCCCCAGCATTTT. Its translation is CSASFLKPGQGIGGSNQPQHF.